The source of this T cell receptor beta chain is a study of blood T cell repertoires in COVID-19. Study context: Collection of acute and convalescent COVID-19 samples took place in the United States, Italy and Spain. The analysed material was cDNA or gDNA that came from T cells, B-cell-depleted T cells, or PBMCs.

Original processing notes: How many nucleated cells were present was estimated from reference gene primer amplification. Repertoires were generated with immunoSEQ multiplex PCR, while TCRdb's copy carries only in-frame clones and drops some. The V and J calls and clone size are taken from that table; D and trimming were inferred from the DNA. The data hold about 270,000 clones, with around 82% observed a single time. The V gene end was trimmed by 8 bases and the J gene end by 7 bases; junction bases not matched to a gene: 10. The CDR3 has 15 residues. In germline, CDR1 is MNHEY, CDR2 SMNVEV (reference sequence).

Sequenced sample: peripheral blood. The rearrangement links TRBV27 to TRBJ1-6; TRBD1 agrees at 8 bases. This clonotype was obtained from a young woman with acute or convalescent COVID-19. CDR3 nucleotides: TGTGCCAGCGGATCGACAGGGGCAATGAATTCACCCCTCCACTTT. Encoded protein: CASGSTGAMNSPLHF.